The rows below give T cell receptor beta chains drawn from one sample of a study of blood T cell repertoires in COVID-19. Some clones are missing from TCRdb's copy, which holds only in-frame ones; the method was immunoSEQ multiplex PCR. The table lists about 670,000 clones, over 80% of them singletons. Sequencing input: peripheral blood. The receptor set was obtained from a woman between 18 and 30 years old with acute or convalescent COVID-19. The CDR3 runs from the conserved cysteine through the conserved F or W. D genes are given only for firm matches. Clone size appears in some rows only: once, few, many, or a class for an expanded clone.

size	length	D	V	J	CDR3	DNA
.	15	.	TRBV18	TRBJ1-1	CASSPPGQGSFSAFF	TGTGCCAGCTCACCACCGGGGCAGGGTAGCTTTTCGGCTTTCTTT
.	18	.	TRBV5-1	TRBJ2-3	CASSWGPGAGAFTDTQYF	TGCGCCAGCAGCTGGGGACCGGGGGCGGGGGCCTTCACAGATACGCAGTATTTT
.	18	TRBD1	TRBV27	TRBJ1-2	CASSFSLTLTGSNYGYTF	TGTGCCAGCAGTTTTTCCCTGACCCTGACAGGGAGTAACTATGGCTACACCTTC
.	15	.	TRBV18	TRBJ1-3	CASSPQGTSRNTIYF	TGTGCCAGCTCACCCCAGGGAACATCCCGAAACACCATATATTTT
.	15	.	TRBV28	TRBJ1-5	CASNPPNLGNQPQHF	TGTGCCAGCAACCCTCCCAATCTCGGGAATCAGCCCCAGCATTTT
.	17	TRBD1	TRBV3-1/TRBV3-2	TRBJ1-2	CASSQSNRDRGLNGYTF	TGTGCCAGCAGCCAATCTAACCGGGACAGGGGGCTCAATGGCTACACCTTC
.	12	TRBD1	TRBV7-6	TRBJ1-2	CASSPGGFGYTF	TGTGCCAGCAGCCCAGGGGGTTTTGGCTACACCTTC
.	14	TRBD1	TRBV19	TRBJ2-2	CASTTGGNTGELFF	TGTGCCAGTACAACAGGGGGCAACACCGGGGAGCTGTTTTTT
.	14	.	TRBV19	TRBJ2-7	CASSIRLVSYEQYF	TGTGCCAGTAGTATACGACTAGTCTCCTACGAGCAGTACTTC
few	16	.	TRBV27	TRBJ2-2	CASSLILQGGAGELFF	TGTGCCAGCAGTTTAATTCTGCAGGGGGGCGCCGGGGAGCTGTTTTTT
.	14	.	TRBV27	TRBJ2-7	CASSLGRSPYEQYF	TGTGCCAGCAGTTTAGGCAGGTCCCCCTACGAGCAGTACTTC
.	14	.	TRBV19	TRBJ1-5	CATSWGDSNQPQHF	TGTGCCACTTCATGGGGGGATAGCAATCAGCCCCAGCATTTT
.	13	.	TRBV6-5	TRBJ2-5	CASRNRGAETQYF	TGTGCCAGCAGAAATCGGGGGGCGGAGACCCAGTACTTC
.	11	.	TRBV20-1	TRBJ1-1	CSPVMNTEAFF	TGCAGTCCAGTTATGAACACTGAAGCTTTCTTT
.	13	.	TRBV4-1	TRBJ2-3	CASSSPGWDTQYF	TGCGCCAGCAGCTCCCCCGGGTGGGATACGCAGTATTTT
.	12	.	TRBV24-1	TRBJ1-2	CATSDRDYGYTF	TGTGCCACCAGTGACAGGGACTATGGCTACACCTTC
.	12	.	TRBV29-1	TRBJ1-2	CSVEGGQWGYTF	TGCAGCGTTGAGGGGGGGCAGTGGGGCTACACCTTC
.	14	.	TRBV5-8	TRBJ1-2	CASSLMVGGYGYTF	TGTGCCAGCAGCTTAATGGTAGGGGGCTATGGCTACACCTTC
.	15	TRBD1	TRBV2	TRBJ2-7	CATEKGTGKSYEQYF	TGTGCCACCGAAAAGGGGACAGGGAAAAGCTACGAGCAGTACTTC
.	17	.	TRBV11-2	TRBJ2-7	CASSLGSPTGFSGEQYF	TGTGCCAGCAGCTTAGGATCGCCCACAGGGTTTTCGGGTGAGCAGTACTTC
once	15	TRBD1	TRBV3-1/TRBV3-2	TRBJ1-6	CASSPMAQGGTPLHF	TGTGCCAGCAGCCCCATGGCGCAGGGGGGAACACCCCTCCACTTT
once	14	TRBD1	TRBV15	TRBJ1-5	CATRDSLSNQPQHF	TGTGCCACAAGGGACAGTTTGAGCAATCAGCCCCAGCATTTT
.	14	TRBD1	TRBV7-9	TRBJ1-3	CASSRTDRVDTIYF	TGTGCCAGCAGCAGAACGGACAGGGTTGACACCATATATTTT
.	15	TRBD1	TRBV27	TRBJ1-2	CASSYQQGARSGYTF	TGTGCCAGCAGTTATCAACAGGGGGCGCGTTCTGGCTACACCTTC
.	15	.	TRBV5-1	TRBJ1-3	CASSFGGADGNTIYF	TGCGCCAGCAGCTTTGGGGGCGCGGATGGAAACACCATATATTTT
.	13	.	TRBV27	TRBJ2-7	CATQPRTSYEQYF	TGTGCCACCCAGCCCCGGACATCCTACGAGCAGTACTTC
.	16	TRBD1	TRBV5-1	TRBJ2-7	CASSLPWTGGQDEQYF	TGCGCCAGCAGCTTACCTTGGACAGGGGGCCAGGACGAGCAGTACTTC
.	14	TRBD1	TRBV9	TRBJ1-4	CASSAGQGKGKLFF	TGTGCCAGCAGCGCGGGACAGGGCAAAGGAAAACTGTTTTTT
few	16	TRBD1	TRBV10-3	TRBJ1-6	CAISPGTGISGSPLHF	TGTGCCATCAGTCCCGGGACAGGGATCAGCGGTTCACCCCTCCACTTT
.	15	TRBD1	TRBV7-8	TRBJ1-1	CASSANVQGYTEAFF	TGTGCCAGCAGCGCCAACGTACAGGGGTACACTGAAGCTTTCTTT
.	16	TRBD1	TRBV4-1	TRBJ2-1	CASSQVGTGGYNEQFF	TGCGCCAGCAGCCAAGTTGGGACAGGGGGCTACAATGAGCAGTTCTTC
.	14	.	TRBV4-3	TRBJ1-6	CASSQGQEISPLHF	TGCGCCAGCAGCCAAGGACAGGAGATTTCACCCCTCCACTTT
.	13	.	TRBV4-1	TRBJ1-2	CASSPYQGYGYTF	TGCGCCAGCAGCCCGTACCAGGGGTATGGCTACACCTTC
.	13	.	TRBV12-3/TRBV12-4	TRBJ1-2	CASRPDITDGYTF	TGTGCCAGCAGGCCCGACATCACGGATGGCTACACCTTC
few	12	.	TRBV19	TRBJ1-4	CASTGVGEKLFF	TGTGCCAGTACAGGGGTAGGGGAAAAACTGTTTTTT
.	15	.	TRBV7-6	TRBJ1-5	CASSLAGRGNQPQHF	TGTGCCAGCAGCTTAGCGGGAAGGGGTAATCAGCCCCAGCATTTT
.	13	.	TRBV6-6	TRBJ2-2	CASSRQNTGELFF	TGTGCCAGCAGCCGACAGAACACCGGGGAGCTGTTTTTT
.	13	.	TRBV6-4	TRBJ2-3	CASSEGDSDTQYF	TGTGCCAGCAGTGAAGGAGATTCAGATACGCAGTATTTT
.	14	.	TRBV5-6	TRBJ1-2	CASSLLTERYGYTF	TGTGCCAGCAGCCTCCTGACAGAGCGCTATGGCTACACCTTC
.	13	.	TRBV12-3/TRBV12-4	TRBJ2-7	CASSASGHIWQYF	TGTGCCAGCAGCGCTTCGGGACATATCTGGCAGTACTTC
.	15	.	TRBV4-1	TRBJ1-5	CASSLAYRVGQPQHF	TGCGCCAGCAGCCTCGCTTACAGGGTGGGTCAGCCCCAGCATTTT
once	16	.	TRBV2	TRBJ2-2	CASRDPDSRYPGELFF	TGTGCCAGCAGGGACCCGGACTCTCGGTACCCCGGGGAGCTGTTTTTT
.	14	.	TRBV30	TRBJ1-3	CAWSAGGAGNTIYF	TGTGCCTGGAGCGCCGGGGGAGCCGGAAACACCATATATTTT
once	16	TRBD1	TRBV6-1	TRBJ1-5	CASSAQGANYNQPQHF	TGTGCCAGCAGTGCTCAGGGGGCGAATTACAATCAGCCCCAGCATTTT